Listed here is a single TCR beta chain. The CDR3 extends over 15 amino acids. Germline lookup yields CDR1 SGHNT and CDR2 YYREEE (reference sequence). V gave up 4 bases and J gave up 1 base, with 14 bases separating them. The data are from a study of technical replicates of blood from several donors. Measured with immunoSEQ multiplex PCR; TCRdb has only the in-frame clones, and not every one. Among 65,000 to 95,000 clones listed, 80% to 90% were seen once. Sequenced: PBMCs. This receptor was obtained from a human donor in good health. Some clones in this sample may be carry-over from other donors' samples. The chain uses TRBV5-4 and TRBJ1-2; D not certain. This CDR3 is CASSAARDGNYGYTF. CDR3 DNA sequence: TGTGCCAGCAGCGCGGCCCGTGACGGTAACTATGGCTACACCTTC. Based on the CDR3 plus reference TRBV5-4 and TRBJ1-2, the full variable domain is ETGVTQSPTHLIKTRGQQVTLRCSSQSGHNTVSWYQQALGQGPQFIFQYYREEENGRGNFPPRFSGLQFPNYSSELNVNALELDDSALYLCASSAARDGNYGYTFGSGTRLTVV.